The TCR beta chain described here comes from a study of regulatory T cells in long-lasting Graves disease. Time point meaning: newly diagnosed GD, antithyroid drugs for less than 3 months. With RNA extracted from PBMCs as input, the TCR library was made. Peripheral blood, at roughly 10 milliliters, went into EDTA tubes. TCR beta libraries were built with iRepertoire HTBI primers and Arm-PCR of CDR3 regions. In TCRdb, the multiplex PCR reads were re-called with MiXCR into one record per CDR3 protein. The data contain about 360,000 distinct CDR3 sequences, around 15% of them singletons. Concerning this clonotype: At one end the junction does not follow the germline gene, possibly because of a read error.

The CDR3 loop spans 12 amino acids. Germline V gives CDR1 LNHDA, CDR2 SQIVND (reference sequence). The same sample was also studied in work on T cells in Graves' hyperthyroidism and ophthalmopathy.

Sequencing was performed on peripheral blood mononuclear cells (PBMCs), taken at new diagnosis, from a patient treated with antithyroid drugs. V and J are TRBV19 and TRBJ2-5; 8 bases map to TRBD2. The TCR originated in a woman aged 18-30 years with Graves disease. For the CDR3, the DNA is TGTGCCAGTAGTCCCCTTAGCGGGACCCCAGTATTC. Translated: CASSPLSGTPVF.